The 26 T cell receptor beta chains listed next were all sequenced from one sample in a study of response to subunit inactivated influenza vaccine. MiXCR was run by TCRdb on the RT-PCR reads, yielding one entry per CDR3 protein. The table has approximately 530,000 distinct CDR3 sequences, 10% to 15% seen once; the top ten hold around 13%. The source was PBMCs from blood, collected roughly 45 days after vaccination. All receptors come from a man aged 45-65 years who received an inactivated influenza vaccine.

This clonotype was counted ten times or more. The V and J genes are TRBV28 and TRBJ2-5, with D possibly matching TRBD1 (6 bases). CDR1 and CDR2 from the germline V gene are MDHEN and SYDVKM. The CDR3 consists of 13 residues. V was clipped by 3 bases and J by 6 bases, with 11 bases between them. CDR3 amino acids: CASSLGHLKTQYF. CDR3 nucleotides: TGTGCCAGCAGTTTGGGACATCTCAAGACCCAGTACTTC.

In this sample, this clonotype turned up a few times. The chain carries TRBV28 and TRBJ2-5; D uncertain. CDR1 is MDHEN, CDR2 SYDVKM, per germline. V lost 4 bases, J lost 3 bases, and 12 bases lay in between. This CDR3 region has 14 residues. The CDR3 nucleotides are TGTGCCAGCAGTTCCCCGACACTTAAAGAGACCCAGTACTTC. This sequence encodes CASSSPTLKETQYF.

This clonotype showed up just a few times. The chain uses TRBV7-9 and TRBJ2-3; D is possibly TRBD2 (5 bases). Trimming removed 2 bases at V and 2 bases at J, with 14 bases between. Germline assignment: CDR1 SEHNR and CDR2 FQNEAQ (reference sequence). The CDR3 covers 16 residues. The CDR3 nucleotides read TGTGCCAGCAGCTTAACAGAGGGTAGCGTCACAGATACGCAGTATTTT. This encodes CASSLTEGSVTDTQYF.

This chain links TRBV11-3 with TRBJ2-3, with unresolved D. V lost 5 bases, J lost 0 bases, and 9 bases lay in between. The CDR3 has 14 amino acids. The germline gives CDR1 SGHNT, CDR2 YENEEA. DNA for the CDR3: TGTGCCAGCAGCCCCGACAAGAGCACAGATACGCAGTATTTT. It translates to CASSPDKSTDTQYF.

This clonotype was seen only a few times. The chain has TRBV7-2 and TRBJ2-1; 9 positions agree with TRBD1. Germline values: CDR1 SGHTA, CDR2 FQGNSA. The CDR3 is 14 residues long. V trimming: 1 base; J trimming: 9 bases; junction bases outside the gene matches: 4. CDR3 region: CASSLGQGDGEQFF. DNA for the CDR3: TGTGCCAGCAGCTTAGGACAGGGGGATGGTGAGCAGTTCTTC.

The genes are TRBV20-1 and TRBJ2-1; possibly TRBD2 for D (6 bases). The V gene lost 4 bases and the J gene lost 7 bases, with 29 bases spanning the gap. The length of the CDR3 is 18 residues. Germline-derived CDR1 and CDR2 are DFQATT and SNEGSKA (reference sequence). The CDR3 DNA reads as TGCAGTGCTACCCCTACGACTAGGACCAAAGGGGTTTGGAATGAGCAGTTCTTC. This encodes CSATPTTRTKGVWNEQFF.

At least ten counts were recorded for this clonotype. The chain links TRBV9 to TRBJ2-3, with D perhaps matching TRBD2 (6 bases). Trimming took 0 bases from V and 8 from J, leaving 7 bases between them. This CDR3 contains 12 residues. CDR1 SGDLS and CDR2 YYNGEE come from the germline V gene. As DNA, the CDR3 is TGTGCCAGCAGCGTAGAGGGACTTACGCAGTATTTT. Translated: CASSVEGLTQYF.

At least ten counts were recorded for this clonotype. The chain employs TRBV29-1 and TRBJ2-7; 9 bases fit TRBD1. Germline CDR1 reads SQVTM; CDR2 reads ANQGSEA. V lost 8 bases and J lost 5; bases outside the gene matches: 10. CDR3 length equals 13 residues. The chain's CDR3 is CSIRQGGSHEQYF. The DNA of the CDR3 is TGCAGCATCCGACAGGGGGGTTCCCACGAGCAGTACTTC.

This clonotype showed up just a few times. The chain couples TRBV2 to TRBJ2-3; 16 bases are shared with TRBD2. CDR3 length: 16 residues. V lost 6 bases to trimming and J lost 3 bases; unmatched junction nucleotides: 3. Looked up from germline, CDR1 is SNHLY and CDR2 is FYNNEI. DNA of the CDR3: TGTGCCAGCAGAACGGGACTAGCGGGGGGGACAGATACGCAGTATTTT. Protein product: CASRTGLAGGTDTQYF.

This chain connects TRBV3-1 to TRBJ2-7; no definite D call. V lost 4 bases and J lost 5, with 9 bases in between. Germline V gene sequence: CDR1 LGHDT, CDR2 YNNKEL (reference sequence). This CDR3 spans 12 amino acids. The CDR3 sequence is CASSRQGHEQYF. DNA for the CDR3: TGTGCCAGCAGCCGGCAAGGCCACGAGCAGTACTTC.

This clonotype was seen more than once but under ten times. V usage is TRBV24-1 and J usage is TRBJ2-1; maybe TRBD1 (6 bases). Trimming pared 4 bases from V and 8 bases from J, leaving 20 bases between. The CDR3 totals 16 residues. CDR1 and CDR2 from the germline V gene are KGHDR and SFDVKD. The CDR3 DNA is TGTGCCACCAGTGAAACAGGGCGAACCCCTACCTATGAGCAGTTCTTC. It yields the protein CATSETGRTPTYEQFF.

This clonotype has a handful of counts. This chain links TRBV28 with TRBJ2-5, with 8 bases that match TRBD2. Germline assignment: CDR1 MDHEN and CDR2 SYDVKM. The CDR3 extends over 16 amino acids. With 5 bases clipped from V and 5 bases from J, the junction kept 13 bases outside the gene matches. This CDR3 reads CASSTLREVVSETQYF. As DNA, the CDR3 is TGTGCCAGCAGTACCTTGCGGGAGGTGGTGTCTGAGACCCAGTACTTC.

A few counts support this clonotype. The chain combines TRBV11-2 with TRBJ2-5; no clear D gene. V shed 4 bases and J shed 5 bases, with 14 bases lying between them. CDR3 length equals 14 residues. The germline gives CDR1 SGHAT, CDR2 FQNNGV. Written as DNA, the CDR3 is TGTGCCAGCAGCTCTCCCCCAAAGTCGGAGACCCAGTACTTC. Amino acids: CASSSPPKSETQYF.

The chain is built from TRBV4-1 and TRBJ1-1; 10 bases line up with TRBD1. The CDR3 length is 17 residues. Germline assignment: CDR1 MGHRA and CDR2 YSYEKL. V lost 4 bases, J lost 10 bases, and 18 bases stayed unmatched. The chain's CDR3 is CASSLRDRGRVSLGAFF. As DNA, the CDR3 is TGCGCCAGCAGCCTCCGAGACAGGGGGCGCGTCTCCCTGGGAGCTTTCTTT.

This clonotype was found a few times. The rearrangement joins TRBV28 to TRBJ2-7; 9 positions agree with TRBD1. Germline-derived CDR1 and CDR2 are MDHEN and SYDVKM. Trimming removed 5 bases from V and 4 bases from J; junction bases left unmatched: 18. The CDR3 runs to 18 residues. The CDR3: CASSPTIPDRGTGYEQYF. Written as DNA, the CDR3 is TGTGCCAGCAGTCCTACTATCCCGGACAGGGGAACTGGTTACGAGCAGTACTTC. Combining the CDR3 with reference TRBV28 and TRBJ2-7 gives the whole variable domain DVKVTQSSRYLVKRTGEKVFLECVQDMDHENMFWYRQDPGLGLRLIYFSYDVKMKEKGDIPEGYSVSREKKERFSLILESASTNQTSMYLCASSPTIPDRGTGYEQYFGPGTRLTVT.

This clonotype was detected a few times. The chain employs TRBV7-9 and TRBJ2-1; D not certain. CDR3 size: 12 residues. Germline CDR1 reads SEHNR; CDR2 reads FQNEAQ (reference sequence). V shed 2 bases and J shed 9 bases, with 8 bases lying between them. The DNA for the CDR3 is TGTGCCAGCAGCTTAACCGGGTTTGAGCAGTTCTTC. Its protein product is CASSLTGFEQFF.

The chain combines TRBV7-8 with TRBJ1-1, with D unresolved. The V gene's germline CDR1 is SGHVS and CDR2 FQNEAQ. Trimming stripped 4 bases from V and 0 bases from J, with 12 bases between. CDR3 length equals 15 residues. Here the CDR3 reads CASSSPGSLNTEAFF. CDR3 sequence (DNA): TGTGCCAGCAGCTCCCCGGGGTCGCTGAACACTGAAGCTTTCTTT.

This chain links TRBV6-5 with TRBJ2-2; D remains ambiguous. The V end lost 2 bases, the J end lost 1 base, and 5 bases lay between the germline ends. Germline V gene lookup returns CDR1 MNHEY and CDR2 SVGAGI. CDR3 length: 14 residues. The CDR3 DNA follows: TGTGCCAGCAGTTACAGGGAGAACACCGGGGAGCTGTTTTTT. Translating gives CASSYRENTGELFF.

This clonotype was counted between two and nine times. The chain carries TRBV20-1 and TRBJ2-2; no clear D. Trimming stripped 1 base from V and 4 bases from J, with 10 bases between. Germline CDR1 is DFQATT and CDR2 is SNEGSKA (reference sequence). The CDR3 sequence is 14 residues long. The CDR3 sequence: CSARVQRFTGELFF. CDR3 in DNA: TGCAGTGCTAGAGTTCAACGATTCACCGGGGAGCTGTTTTTT.

The rearrangement joins TRBV10-3 to TRBJ1-6; 11 nucleotides match TRBD1. Germline values: CDR1 ENHRY, CDR2 SYGVKD. The trim removed 0 bases at V and 10 bases at J, leaving 5 bases unmatched. The CDR3 is made up of 16 amino acids. The CDR3 region is CAISESGTGGRSPLHF. The CDR3 DNA is TGTGCCATCAGTGAGTCGGGGACAGGGGGTCGATCACCCCTCCACTTT.

This rearrangement joins TRBV29-1 to TRBJ2-1, with 7 bases identical to TRBD2. Germline assignment: CDR1 SQVTM and CDR2 ANQGSEA. CDR3 length: 15 residues. After removal of 2 bases from V and 8 bases from J, the junction contained 12 bases not matched to a gene. CDR3: CSVEYRDYPYHEQFF. In DNA form, the CDR3 reads TGCAGCGTTGAATACCGGGACTACCCATACCATGAGCAGTTCTTC.

The chain combines TRBV11-2 with TRBJ2-5, with D perhaps given as TRBD1 or TRBD2 (6 bases each). Trimming removed 3 bases at V and 2 bases at J, with 13 bases between. This CDR3 has 15 amino acids. Germline V gene lookup returns CDR1 SGHAT and CDR2 FQNNGV. The CDR3 DNA follows: TGTGCCAGCAGCTTCCTGAGGGGGGAACAAGAGACCCAGTACTTC. This codes for CASSFLRGEQETQYF.

This clonotype turned up a few times. This rearrangement joins TRBV4-2 to TRBJ2-1; D is unclear. The germline V gene encodes CDR1 LGHNA and CDR2 YNFKEQ. V lost 4 bases and J lost 8, with 12 bases in between. The CDR3 sequence is 13 residues long. The DNA for the CDR3 is TGTGCCAGCAGCCCTGGTGGCGGATATGAGCAGTTCTTC. Amino acid sequence: CASSPGGGYEQFF.

In its sample, this clonotype was seen many times. The CDR3 loop reads CASSSLDRSQETQYF. The CDR3 DNA is TGTGCCAGCAGCTCTCTGGACAGGTCTCAAGAGACCCAGTACTTC. This chain connects TRBV9 to TRBJ2-5; 7 bases match TRBD1. This CDR3 is 15 amino acids long. V was pared by 4 bases and J by 2 bases, with 8 bases of the junction left unmatched. In germline, CDR1 is SGDLS, CDR2 YYNGEE.

This clonotype was detected many times. V usage is TRBV5-1 and J usage is TRBJ1-3; perhaps TRBD1 as D (6 bases). Germline V lookup: CDR1 SGHRS, CDR2 YFSETQ. Trimming pared 4 bases from V and 3 bases from J, leaving 11 bases between. CDR3 length: 14 residues. CDR3 nucleotides: TGCGCCAGCAGCGAAGGGACACTTGGAAACACCATATATTTT. Translated: CASSEGTLGNTIYF.

Ten or more counts support this clonotype. The chain combines TRBV6-1 with TRBJ1-4, with a possible D match to TRBD1 (6 bases). Germline V gene data show CDR1 as MNHNS and CDR2 as SASEGT. This CDR3 comprises 14 residues. V shed 6 bases and J shed 10 bases, with 18 bases lying between them. CDR3 DNA sequence: TGTGCCAGCAGCCCTACAGGGTATGATGGAAAACTGTTTTTT. This translates into CASSPTGYDGKLFF.